A selection of T cell receptor beta chains follows, all from one sample in a study of control samples from healthy donors and cancer patients. This table comes from immunoSEQ multiplex PCR, and its TCRdb copy is limited to in-frame clones, with some not included. The data show tens of thousands of clones, with roughly 94% seen just once and 2.4% held by the top ten. Input material: blood. The receptors were sampled from a man aged 25 to 40 in good health. CDR3s include the opening cysteine and the closing phenylalanine or tryptophan. The D gene is left open where the match is weak. Not every row has a clone size; where given, it reads once, few, many or a size class.

J: TRBJ2-3; V: TRBV28; size: NA; D: TRBD2; DNA: TGTGCCAGCAGGGGGGGACTAGCGGGACTAGATACGCAGTATTTT; CDR3: CASRGGLAGLDTQYF
J: TRBJ2-5; V: TRBV12-5; size: NA; D: NA; DNA: TGTGCTAGTGGTTCCCCGGGACGAGGGGAGACCCAGTACTTC; CDR3: CASGSPGRGETQYF
J: TRBJ2-2; V: TRBV10-3; size: NA; D: TRBD2; DNA: TGTGCCATCAGTGAGGCTCCTGGACTAGCGGGGAAGAACACCGGGGAGCTGTTTTTT; CDR3: CAISEAPGLAGKNTGELFF
J: TRBJ1-1; V: TRBV28; size: NA; D: TRBD1; DNA: TGTGCCAGCAGTTTGTCCCAGGGGGGGACTGAAGCTTTCTTT; CDR3: CASSLSQGGTEAFF
J: TRBJ2-3; V: TRBV14; size: NA; D: NA; DNA: TGTGCCAGCAGCCACAGATGGTTGGGGGATACGCAGTATTTT; CDR3: CASSHRWLGDTQYF
J: TRBJ2-1; V: TRBV9; size: NA; D: TRBD2; DNA: TGTGCCAGCAGCGTTAGCGGGAGGGCCTACAATGAGCAGTTCTTC; CDR3: CASSVSGRAYNEQFF
J: TRBJ2-7; V: TRBV27; size: NA; D: NA; DNA: TGTGCCAGCAGCCCGAGGGGATCGGGCACCTACGAGCAGTACTTC; CDR3: CASSPRGSGTYEQYF
J: TRBJ2-1; V: TRBV28; size: NA; D: TRBD1; DNA: TGTGCCAGCACTGCCGACAGGGGCGGCTACAATGAGCAGTTCTTC; CDR3: CASTADRGGYNEQFF
J: TRBJ2-7; V: TRBV10-1; size: few; D: NA; DNA: TGCGCCAGCAGCGTAGATCCCTACGAGCAGTACTTC; CDR3: CASSVDPYEQYF
J: TRBJ2-7; V: TRBV2; size: NA; D: TRBD1; DNA: TGTGCCAGCAGAGAGGACAGGGCCGAGCAGTACTTC; CDR3: CASREDRAEQYF
J: TRBJ2-1; V: TRBV4-3; size: NA; D: NA; DNA: TGCGCCAGCAGCCAAGATTTCGAAAATGAGCAGTTCTTC; CDR3: CASSQDFENEQFF
J: TRBJ1-3; V: TRBV29-1; size: NA; D: NA; DNA: TGCAGCGTTGAAGTGTCCCCCCCTGGAAACACCATATATTTT; CDR3: CSVEVSPPGNTIYF
J: TRBJ2-3; V: TRBV7-9; size: NA; D: TRBD1; DNA: TGTGCCAGCAGCTTAGGCCGGGGACAGGGGGCTACAGATACGCAGTATTTT; CDR3: CASSLGRGQGATDTQYF
J: TRBJ1-4; V: TRBV5-1; size: once; D: NA; DNA: TGCGCCAGCAGGTTGGGAGACAGGTTGGCGGAAAAACTGTTTTTT; CDR3: CASRLGDRLAEKLFF
J: TRBJ2-5; V: TRBV24-1; size: once; D: TRBD1; DNA: TGTGCCACCAGTGATGGCGGACAGGGCAGGGAGACCCAGTACTTC; CDR3: CATSDGGQGRETQYF
J: TRBJ2-7; V: TRBV9; size: NA; D: TRBD2; DNA: TGTGCCAGCAGCGCGAGACAGGGATCTGGACTAGCGGGAGCCTACGAGCAGTACTTC; CDR3: CASSARQGSGLAGAYEQYF
J: TRBJ1-1; V: TRBV5-1; size: NA; D: TRBD1; DNA: TGCGCCAGCAGCAGGGGACAGGAGAACACTGAAGCTTTCTTT; CDR3: CASSRGQENTEAFF
J: TRBJ1-1; V: TRBV5-1; size: NA; D: NA; DNA: TGCGCCAGCAGCTTGGTTTGGGGAACAGTGGGCACTGAAGCTTTCTTT; CDR3: CASSLVWGTVGTEAFF
J: TRBJ1-2; V: TRBV7-9; size: NA; D: NA; DNA: TGTGCCAGCAGCCCCGCCGACAGGAGCTACACCTTC; CDR3: CASSPADRSYTF
J: TRBJ2-3; V: TRBV6-4; size: few; D: NA; DNA: TGTGCCAGCAGTGCGGGGGTCGGTAGCACAGATACGCAGTATTTT; CDR3: CASSAGVGSTDTQYF
J: TRBJ1-3; V: TRBV9; size: NA; D: NA; DNA: TGTGCCAGCAGCTCCATGGGGGGCGCGGGAAACACCATATATTTT; CDR3: CASSSMGGAGNTIYF
J: TRBJ2-7; V: TRBV27; size: NA; D: NA; DNA: TGTGCCAGCAGCCATCTCCGGGGGGCGCAGGTCTACGAGCAGTACTTC; CDR3: CASSHLRGAQVYEQYF
J: TRBJ1-5; V: TRBV21-1; size: NA; D: NA; DNA: TGTGCCAGCAGCAAAGACGGGACAGGGGGTTTGGGCAATCAGCCCCAGCATTTT; CDR3: CASSKDGTGGLGNQPQHF
J: TRBJ1-2; V: TRBV28; size: NA; D: TRBD1; DNA: TGTGCCAGCAGCCCCGTCGACAGGGAGGGTAGTGGCTACACCTTC; CDR3: CASSPVDREGSGYTF
J: TRBJ2-7; V: TRBV2; size: NA; D: TRBD2; DNA: TGTGCCAGCATCAGGACTAGCGGGAGGACCTACGAGCAGTACTTC; CDR3: CASIRTSGRTYEQYF
J: TRBJ1-2; V: TRBV6-5; size: NA; D: NA; DNA: TGTGCCAGCAGTTACTCTAGCAGAAACTATGGCTACACCTTC; CDR3: CASSYSSRNYGYTF
J: TRBJ1-4; V: TRBV11-2; size: NA; D: TRBD1; DNA: TGTGCCAGCAGCAAAACAGGGGCGGTCCTTTATGAAAAACTGTTTTTT; CDR3: CASSKTGAVLYEKLFF
J: TRBJ1-2; V: TRBV6-1; size: NA; D: NA; DNA: TGTGCCCGCAGTGGGGGGGGGAACTATGGCTACACCTTC; CDR3: CARSGGGNYGYTF
J: TRBJ1-2; V: TRBV28; size: NA; D: NA; DNA: TGTGCCAGCAGTTTGGCGAACCACTATGGCTACACCTTC; CDR3: CASSLANHYGYTF
J: TRBJ1-2; V: TRBV2; size: NA; D: NA; DNA: TGTGCCAGCAGCTGGACCAAAAACTATGGCTACACCTTC; CDR3: CASSWTKNYGYTF
J: TRBJ2-7; V: TRBV7-3; size: NA; D: NA; DNA: TGTGCCAGCAGCCCCCATCAGGGCTACGAGCAGTACTTC; CDR3: CASSPHQGYEQYF
J: TRBJ1-2; V: TRBV6-5; size: NA; D: NA; DNA: TGTGCCAGCAGTTACTCTGGGGGCCCGGGATCTGGCTACACCTTC; CDR3: CASSYSGGPGSGYTF
J: TRBJ2-4; V: TRBV6-2/TRBV6-3; size: NA; D: NA; DNA: TGTGCCAGCAGTTACTTCGGTCTAGCCAAAAACATTCAGTACTTC; CDR3: CASSYFGLAKNIQYF
J: TRBJ2-7; V: TRBV19; size: NA; D: NA; DNA: TGTGCCAGTAGGAGACAGCTCGCCGACGAGCAGTACTTC; CDR3: CASRRQLADEQYF
J: TRBJ2-1; V: TRBV5-1; size: NA; D: NA; DNA: TGCGCCAGCGCTAAGGAGGGAGATAAGGTTGAGCAGTTCTTC; CDR3: CASAKEGDKVEQFF
J: TRBJ1-3; V: TRBV30; size: NA; D: TRBD1; DNA: TGTGCCTGGAGTGTTAAAAGGGACAGCTCTGGAAACACCATATATTTT; CDR3: CAWSVKRDSSGNTIYF
J: TRBJ1-1; V: TRBV19; size: NA; D: TRBD1; DNA: TGTGCCAGTAGCGAACCTGCTGCCACACTCGACAGGGGTAACACTGAAGCTTTCTTT; CDR3: CASSEPAATLDRGNTEAFF
J: TRBJ2-1; V: TRBV7-2; size: NA; D: NA; DNA: TGTGCCAGCAGCTTAGCGGGTTGGTACGAGCAGTTCTTC; CDR3: CASSLAGWYEQFF
J: TRBJ2-6; V: TRBV9; size: NA; D: NA; DNA: TGTGCCAGCAGCGTAGCCCCGAGAACGGGGGCCAACGTCCTGACTTTC; CDR3: CASSVAPRTGANVLTF
J: TRBJ2-1; V: TRBV7-2; size: NA; D: TRBD2; DNA: TGTGCCAGCAGCTTAAAGGCGGGAGCGTCCTACAATGAGCAGTTCTTC; CDR3: CASSLKAGASYNEQFF
J: TRBJ2-3; V: TRBV27; size: NA; D: TRBD2; DNA: TGTGCCAGCAGTTTATGGGGGGGATCAGATACGCAGTATTTT; CDR3: CASSLWGGSDTQYF
J: TRBJ1-5; V: TRBV24-1; size: NA; D: NA; DNA: TGTGCCACCAGTGGTGTCGGGAGGAGCAATCAGCCCCAGCATTTT; CDR3: CATSGVGRSNQPQHF
J: TRBJ1-1; V: TRBV25-1; size: once; D: TRBD1; DNA: TGTGCCAGCAGTGCGTGGACAGGGGGCAACACTGAAGCTTTCTTT; CDR3: CASSAWTGGNTEAFF
J: TRBJ2-7; V: TRBV5-1; size: NA; D: TRBD1; DNA: TGCGCCAGCAGCTTGGTTGGACAGGGAATCGAGCAGTACTTC; CDR3: CASSLVGQGIEQYF
J: TRBJ1-1; V: TRBV19; size: NA; D: TRBD1; DNA: TGTGCCAGCTGGGACAGGGGGGCCACTGAAGCTTTCTTT; CDR3: CASWDRGATEAFF
J: TRBJ1-5; V: TRBV28; size: once; D: TRBD1; DNA: TGTGCCAGCAGTCCGGGGACAGAAAATCAGCCCCAGCATTTT; CDR3: CASSPGTENQPQHF
J: TRBJ1-3; V: TRBV15; size: NA; D: NA; DNA: TGTGCCACCAGCAGCGAGATATGGATCCTCGGAAACACCATATATTTT; CDR3: CATSSEIWILGNTIYF
J: TRBJ2-1; V: TRBV6-6; size: NA; D: TRBD2; DNA: TGTGCCAGCAGTCCGACTTCCCCTAGCGGGGGTTACAATGAGCAGTTCTTC; CDR3: CASSPTSPSGGYNEQFF
J: TRBJ2-2; V: TRBV3-1/TRBV3-2; size: NA; D: TRBD2; DNA: TGTGCCAGCAGTCTGACTAGCGGGAGTGTCACCGGGGAGCTGTTTTTT; CDR3: CASSLTSGSVTGELFF
J: TRBJ2-1; V: TRBV9; size: NA; D: TRBD2; DNA: TGTGCCAGCAGCCCAAACTTAGCGGGAGTCTACAATGAGCAGTTCTTC; CDR3: CASSPNLAGVYNEQFF
J: TRBJ1-1; V: TRBV5-1; size: NA; D: NA; DNA: TGCGCCAGCAGCTTGGTCCAGGGCCCCACTGAAGCTTTCTTT; CDR3: CASSLVQGPTEAFF
J: TRBJ2-1; V: TRBV5-1; size: once; D: NA; DNA: TGCGCCAGCAGCTTGAACTACAATGAGCAGTTCTTC; CDR3: CASSLNYNEQFF
J: TRBJ2-1; V: TRBV7-3; size: NA; D: TRBD2; DNA: TGTGCCAGCAGCTTCAACCCAGCGGGAGCCTACAATGAGCAGTTCTTC; CDR3: CASSFNPAGAYNEQFF
J: TRBJ2-3; V: TRBV4-1; size: NA; D: TRBD2; DNA: TGCGCCAGCAGCCAAGGACTAGCGACAGATACGCAGTATTTT; CDR3: CASSQGLATDTQYF
J: TRBJ2-7; V: TRBV10-3; size: once; D: TRBD2; DNA: TGTGCCATCAGTGAGTCGTTAGCGGGTTACGAGCAGTACTTC; CDR3: CAISESLAGYEQYF
J: TRBJ2-1; V: TRBV12-3/TRBV12-4; size: NA; D: NA; DNA: TGTGCCAGCAGTTTCGCTCAGGGCTATGAGCAGTTCTTC; CDR3: CASSFAQGYEQFF
J: TRBJ2-2; V: TRBV7-6; size: NA; D: TRBD2; DNA: TGTGCCAGCAGCAAACAGCCAGGAGTAGCGGGCCGGCCCGGGGAGCTGTTTTTT; CDR3: CASSKQPGVAGRPGELFF
J: TRBJ2-1; V: TRBV2; size: NA; D: NA; DNA: TGTGCCAGCAGTGGGGGTAGAGAGGATGAGCAGTTCTTC; CDR3: CASSGGREDEQFF
J: TRBJ1-5; V: TRBV6-2/TRBV6-3; size: NA; D: NA; DNA: TGTGCCAGCAGTTACTCGAAGTTAGGTCAGCCCCAGCATTTT; CDR3: CASSYSKLGQPQHF
J: TRBJ1-5; V: TRBV2; size: NA; D: NA; DNA: TGTGCCAGCAGTCCAATGTCAAATCAGCCCCAGCATTTT; CDR3: CASSPMSNQPQHF